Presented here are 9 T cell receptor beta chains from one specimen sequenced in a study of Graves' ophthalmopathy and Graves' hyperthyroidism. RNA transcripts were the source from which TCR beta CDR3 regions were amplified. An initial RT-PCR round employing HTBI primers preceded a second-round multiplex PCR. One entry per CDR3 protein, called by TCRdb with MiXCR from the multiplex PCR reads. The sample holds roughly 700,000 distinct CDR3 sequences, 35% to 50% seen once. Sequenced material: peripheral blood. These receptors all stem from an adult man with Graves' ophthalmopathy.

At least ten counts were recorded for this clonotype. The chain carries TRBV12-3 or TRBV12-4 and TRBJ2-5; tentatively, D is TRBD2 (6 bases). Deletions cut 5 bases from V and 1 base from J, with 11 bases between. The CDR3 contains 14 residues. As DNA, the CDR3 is TGTGCCAGCAGTCCACGGGGGATCCAAGAGACCCAGTACTTC. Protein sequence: CASSPRGIQETQYF.

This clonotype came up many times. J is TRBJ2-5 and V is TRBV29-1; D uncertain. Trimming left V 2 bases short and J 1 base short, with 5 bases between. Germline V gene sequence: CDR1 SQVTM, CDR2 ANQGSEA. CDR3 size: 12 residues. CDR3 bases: TGCAGCGTTGAATTCCCCCAAGAGACCCAGTACTTC. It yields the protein CSVEFPQETQYF.

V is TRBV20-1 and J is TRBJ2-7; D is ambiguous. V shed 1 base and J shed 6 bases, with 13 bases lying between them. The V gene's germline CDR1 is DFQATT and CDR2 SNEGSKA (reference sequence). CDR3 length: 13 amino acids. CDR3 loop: CSARATFGLEQYF. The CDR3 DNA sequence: TGCAGTGCTAGAGCCACTTTCGGCCTCGAGCAGTACTTC.

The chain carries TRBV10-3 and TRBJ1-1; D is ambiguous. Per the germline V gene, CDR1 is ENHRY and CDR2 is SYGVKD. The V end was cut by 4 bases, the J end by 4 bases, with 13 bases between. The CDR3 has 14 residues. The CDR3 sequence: CAISARYRGTEAFF. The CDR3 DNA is TGTGCCATCAGTGCGCGGTACCGGGGCACTGAAGCTTTCTTT.

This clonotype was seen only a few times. CDR3: CSATLLVRDYEQYF. As DNA, the CDR3 is TGCAGTGCTACCCTACTAGTAAGAGACTACGAGCAGTACTTC. V usage is TRBV20-1 and J usage is TRBJ2-7; maybe TRBD2 (5 bases). The CDR3 consists of 14 residues. V dropped 4 bases and J dropped 3 bases, with 16 bases sitting between them. Looked up from germline, CDR1 is DFQATT and CDR2 is SNEGSKA (reference sequence).

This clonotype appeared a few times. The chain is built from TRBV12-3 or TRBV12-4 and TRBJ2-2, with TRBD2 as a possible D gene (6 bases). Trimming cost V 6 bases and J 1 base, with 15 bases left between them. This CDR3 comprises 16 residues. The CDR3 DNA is TGTGCCAGCAGCCGTATTGCGGGACTGAACACCGGGGAGCTGTTTTTT. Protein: CASSRIAGLNTGELFF.

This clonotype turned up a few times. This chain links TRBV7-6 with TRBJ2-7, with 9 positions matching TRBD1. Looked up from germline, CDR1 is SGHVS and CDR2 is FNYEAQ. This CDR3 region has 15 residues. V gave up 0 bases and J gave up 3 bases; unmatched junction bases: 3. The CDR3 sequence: CASSLALDRGYEQYF. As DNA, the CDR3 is TGTGCCAGCAGCTTAGCCTTGGACAGGGGCTACGAGCAGTACTTC.

This CDR3 is CATEGQPDEAFF. CDR3 nucleotide sequence: TGTGCCACCGAGGGACAGCCCGATGAAGCTTTCTTT. The genes are TRBV28 and TRBJ1-1, with TRBD1 matching 7 bases. This CDR3 contains 12 residues. After removal of 10 bases from V and 7 bases from J, the junction contained 9 bases not matched to a gene. CDR1 is MDHEN, CDR2 SYDVKM, per germline.

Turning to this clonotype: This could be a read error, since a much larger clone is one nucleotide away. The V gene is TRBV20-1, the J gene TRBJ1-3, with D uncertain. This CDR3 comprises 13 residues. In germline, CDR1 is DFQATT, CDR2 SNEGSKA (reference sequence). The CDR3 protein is CGAPGLGENTIYF. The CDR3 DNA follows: TGCGGTGCCCCCGGCCTCGGGGAGAACACCATATATTTT.